What follows are 8 T cell receptor beta chains derived from one specimen sequenced in a study of CD8 T cells in Susac syndrome. Reverse transcription of about 0.5 to 1 ug RNA was carried out with random hexamers. TCRdb re-derived calls from the immunoSEQ multiplex PCR reads in MiXCR, one entry per CDR3 protein. The sample has approximately 220,000 distinct CDR3 sequences, approximately 90% seen once. The sequenced material came from CD8+ T cells from PBMCs. These receptors came from a human donor with multiple sclerosis.

The V gene is TRBV6-1, the J gene TRBJ1-1; TRBD1 aligns across 7 bases. Germline CDR1 is MNHNS and CDR2 is SASEGT. V shed 0 bases and J 4 bases; nucleotides not matched to a gene: 2. The CDR3 covers 14 residues. CDR3 DNA sequence: TGTGCCAGCAGTGAAGCTTACAGGGGCACTGAAGCTTTCTTT. Amino acid sequence: CASSEAYRGTEAFF.

The J gene is TRBJ1-4, the V gene TRBV3-1, with TRBD1 as a possible D gene (5 bases). Per the germline V gene, CDR1 is LGHDT and CDR2 is YNNKEL (reference sequence). This CDR3 region has 16 residues. Trimming removed 1 base at V and 4 bases at J, with 13 bases between. CDR3 sequence (DNA): TGTGCCAGCAGCCAAGTGGGGGGAGTCGATAATGAAAAACTGTTTTTT. Its translation is CASSQVGGVDNEKLFF.

V and J are TRBV2 and TRBJ1-1, with 9 bases identical to TRBD1. This CDR3 is built from 16 residues. CDR1 and CDR2 from the germline V gene are SNHLY and FYNNEI. V shed 3 bases, J shed 0 bases, and the junction held 5 bases outside the gene matches. CDR3 DNA: TGTGCCAGCAGTGATCCGGGACAGGGCCTGAACACTGAAGCTTTCTTT. Its translation: CASSDPGQGLNTEAFF. Filled out from reference TRBV2 and TRBJ1-1, the complete variable domain reads EPEVTQTPSHQVTQMGQEVILRCVPISNHLYFYWYRQILGQKVEFLVSFYNNEISEKSEIFDDQFSVERPDGSNFTLKIRSTKLEDSAMYFCASSDPGQGLNTEAFFGQGTRLTVV.

The chain couples TRBV6-9 to TRBJ2-7; the D gene is possibly TRBD2 (6 bases). Trimming removed 6 bases at V and 3 bases at J, with 21 bases between. From germline, CDR1 is MNHGY and CDR2 SVAAGI. The CDR3 has 16 amino acids. The CDR3: CASRLFPDPGDYEQYF. For the CDR3, the DNA is TGTGCCAGCAGATTATTCCCTGATCCGGGAGACTACGAGCAGTACTTC.

The V and J genes are TRBV19 and TRBJ1-4; D not certain. This CDR3 region has 13 residues. The V and J ends lost 3 bases and 7 bases respectively, with 9 bases between them. Per germline, CDR1 LNHDA and CDR2 SQIVND (reference sequence). The CDR3 DNA reads TGTGCCAGTAGTATCTACGGAAGTGAAAAACTGTTTTTT. Amino acids: CASSIYGSEKLFF.

The chain recombines TRBV29-1 with TRBJ1-1; D is uncertain. Looked up from germline, CDR1 is SQVTM and CDR2 is ANQGSEA. V was clipped by 3 bases and J by 1 base, with 6 bases between them. The CDR3 is 12 amino acids. CDR3 region: CSVEKENTEAFF. CDR3 DNA sequence: TGCAGCGTTGAGAAGGAGAACACTGAAGCTTTCTTT.

The gene calls are TRBV19 and TRBJ1-2; perhaps TRBD1 as D (5 bases). V lost 9 bases to trimming and J lost 4 bases, with 18 bases between them. Germline CDR1 reads LNHDA; CDR2 reads SQIVND (reference sequence). The CDR3 is made up of 14 amino acids. The CDR3 here is CASDPGGLPYGYTF. CDR3 nucleotide sequence: TGTGCCAGCGACCCCGGGGGGTTGCCCTATGGCTACACCTTC. The variable domain in full, completed from reference TRBV19 and TRBJ1-2, reads DGGITQSPKYLFRKEGQNVTLSCEQNLNHDAMYWYRQDPGQGLRLIYYSQIVNDFQKGDIAEGYSVSREKKESFPLTVTSAQKNPTAFYLCASDPGGLPYGYTFGSGTRLTVV.

The chain carries TRBV7-2 and TRBJ2-7; tentatively, D is TRBD2 (6 bases). CDR1 is SGHTA, CDR2 FQGNSA, per germline. Trimming cost V 4 bases and J 6 bases, with 16 bases left between them. The CDR3 length is 14 residues. The CDR3 bases are TGTGCCAGCAGCTCACACCCCGGGGGAAGCGAGCAGTACTTC. Amino acids: CASSSHPGGSEQYF.